This record covers a single TCR beta chain. In the authors' methods: Estimated nucleated cell counts came from reference gene primer amplification. Measured with immunoSEQ multiplex PCR; TCRdb has only the in-frame clones, and not every one. Clone size and V and J calls were adopted from that table, with D and trimming inferred from the DNA. The repertoire holds 5,700 or so clones, roughly 80% seen once, with about 8.7% in the top ten. Germline CDR1 MNHEY, CDR2 SMNVEV (reference sequence). V shed 6 bases and J 3 bases; nucleotides not matched to a gene: 10. The CDR3 runs to 16 residues. These data come from a study of blood T cell repertoires in COVID-19. At the level of the study: Acute-phase and convalescent COVID-19 samples originated in the United States, Italy and Spain.

The receptor comes from a human donor with active COVID-19. The donor label of this sample is uncertain. Sequencing used peripheral blood. V gene TRBV27 combines with J gene TRBJ2-7; 11 nucleotides match TRBD1. The DNA of the CDR3 is TGTGCCAGCAGCCAGGAGGGACAGGGGGTGTTCTACGAGCAGTACTTC. Protein: CASSQEGQGVFYEQYF.